The clone carrying this T cell receptor beta chain was observed many times. The antigen is undetermined. V was clipped by 5 bases and J by 4 bases, with 15 bases between them. In germline, CDR1 is MDHEN, CDR2 SYDVKM. This CDR3 has 16 residues. The data derive from a study of blood T cells in healthy people across ages. The study, taken as a whole, reports: It was found that TCR beta diversity correlated strongly with the percentage of naive T cells.

Using a J-beta primer mix together with a sample-barcoded 5' primer, a second PCR was run for roughly 7 to 11 cycles. TCRdb reanalysed the 5' RACE reads using MiXCR and keeps one entry per CDR3 protein. The profile shows fewer than 2,000,000 distinct CDR3 sequences, around 42% of them singletons. V gene TRBV28 combines with J gene TRBJ1-6, with D possibly being TRBD1 (6 bases). The TCR sequence derives from a human donor in good health. What was sequenced was blood. The CDR3 DNA reads TGTGCCAGCAGTCATACAGGGTCGGGATATAATTCACCCCTCCACTTT. This sequence encodes CASSHTGSGYNSPLHF.